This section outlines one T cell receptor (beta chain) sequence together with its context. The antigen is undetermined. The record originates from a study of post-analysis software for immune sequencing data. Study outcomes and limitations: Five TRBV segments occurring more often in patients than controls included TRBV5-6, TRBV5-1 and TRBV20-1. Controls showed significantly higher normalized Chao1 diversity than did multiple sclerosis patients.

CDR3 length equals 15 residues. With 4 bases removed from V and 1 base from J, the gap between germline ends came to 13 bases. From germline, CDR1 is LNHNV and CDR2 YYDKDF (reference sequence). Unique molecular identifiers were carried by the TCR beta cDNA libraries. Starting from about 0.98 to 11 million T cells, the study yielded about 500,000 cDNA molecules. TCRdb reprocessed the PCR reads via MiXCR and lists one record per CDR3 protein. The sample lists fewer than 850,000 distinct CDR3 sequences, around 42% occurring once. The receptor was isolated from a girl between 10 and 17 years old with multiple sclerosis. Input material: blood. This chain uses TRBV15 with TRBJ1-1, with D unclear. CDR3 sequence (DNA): TGTGCCACCAGCAAATGGGCTTTACAGAACACTGAAGCTTTCTTT. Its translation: CATSKWALQNTEAFF.